Reported below is one T cell receptor (beta chain). No antigen is known for it. This sample was included in a study of blood T cells in healthy people across ages. Overall study findings and caveats: Naive CD4+ cell counts and diversity both ran higher in long-lived than in aged donors.

The authors ran a second PCR of about 6 to 11 cycles using a sample-barcoded 5' primer and a J-beta primer mix. All cDNA molecules were each tagged by a template-switch adaptor with 12 random nucleotides. TCRdb fed the 5' RACE reads into MiXCR, producing one record per CDR3 protein. The sample holds 550,000 to 750,000 distinct CDR3 sequences, more than 20% seen once. The sample was blood. The sequence was collected from a man aged 65 to 85 in good health.

The CDR3 nucleotides are TGCAGCGCAGAGCTAGCGGGAGGGCTTTTCTACGAGCAGTACTTC. Translation gives CSAELAGGLFYEQYF. The genes are TRBV29-1 and TRBJ2-7; 12 nucleotides match TRBD2. Germline values: CDR1 SQVTM, CDR2 ANQGSEA. There are 15 residues in the CDR3. Trimming cost V 7 bases and J 3 bases; bases outside gene matches: 10.